Detailed here is one TCR beta chain. Its antigen is currently not known. The sample comes from a study of cytomegalovirus exposure and HLA in healthy donors (dated by TCRdb to between 2016 and 2019). Some background on the complete study: In an earlier analysis of some 610 of the donors, approximately 260 Gb of sequence data and 117 million unique TCR beta sequences from approximately 180 million T cells were reported. The number of donors typed differed by locus, with 629-630 for A, B, C, DRB1 and DQB1, 522 for DQA1, about 610 for DPA1, and around 460 for DPB1. Class I and class II HLA loci were covered by the typing at four-digit resolution. High-throughput TCR immunosequencing, statistical association of individual TCRs with disease status, and machine learning were combined to predict cytomegalovirus infection status. In a later genetic analysis, genome-wide SNP genotypes for about 60% of the 666 donors were used, and that subset was treated as a discovery cohort. Among approximately 370 genotyped donors of the cohort, an average of roughly 230,000 unique TCR beta nucleotide sequences was sequenced per donor, of which 15% to 20% were non-productive. An early release covering roughly 580 HLA-typed donors comprised about 300 gigabases of sequencing data and 85 million or so unique TCR sequences. The study profiled the T cell repertoires of more than 500 subjects by immunosequencing and related them to cytomegalovirus serostatus. Of the roughly 400 genotyped donors, approximately 83% fell in the genetic ancestry cluster associated with self-reported Caucasian donors. Because of strong linkage in the cohort, a handful of DR-DQ haplotypes were treated as single units for association and clustering. To decide whether each TCR beta V gene segment behaved as functional or pseudogenic, an earlier analysis of some 570 of the donors relied on high-throughput TCR beta sequencing. The later analysis used no new phenotypic data to find candidate immune exposures, relying instead on TCR beta sequences and their occurrence across donors. In addition to the first cohort of roughly 670 subjects, a separate validation cohort of 130 or so different subjects was used. The aim of the study was to test whether cataloging public T cell receptors could identify signatures of past pathogen exposure. Alongside the repertoire data, information on donor age, sex, ethnicity and CMV serostatus was compiled. A later analysis re-analyzed previously published TCR beta repertoires from 666 donors and added high-resolution HLA genotyping to study TCR occurrence patterns. Every discovery cohort repertoire had been produced on one sequencing platform.

Reading the germline V gene gives CDR1 SGHVS and CDR2 FNYEAQ. Taken from cysteine to phenylalanine, the CDR3 has 18 residues. Left in the record is the CDR3 DNA by itself, 54 bases read in frame from the first base. Trimming accounts for 1 base at V and 1 base at J, while the number of junction bases matched to no gene is 6. Libraries were made using the immunoSEQ multiplex PCR assay. For the multiplex PCR, a mixture combining 60 forward primers for TCR Vbeta segments and 13 reverse primers for TCR Jbeta segments was used. Amplification of the CDR3 region of rearranged TCR beta genes was performed with a multiplex PCR assay on genomic DNA. On the Illumina HiSeq System, the amplified TCR beta libraries were sequenced as 87-base-pair reads. Concerning the study's data processing: In a later analysis, tens of millions of unique TCR beta chains were counted across the approximately 670 repertoires, and some 10 million of these chains were shared by at least two donors. Raw reads were error-corrected and collapsed into unique sequences with a nearest-neighbor algorithm that merged closely related sequences to remove PCR and sequencing errors. Alignment of CDR3 sequences to IMGT reference sequences was used to assign V, D and J gene segments. For a sequence to be retained, a match of at least six nucleotides to both a V gene segment and a J gene segment was required. A rearrangement was called productive if the CDR3 had no stop codons and remained in frame with V and J, and every other rearrangement was called non-productive. Following IMGT convention, CDR3 was defined as the stretch from the second conserved V-encoded cysteine to the conserved J-encoded phenylalanine. In an earlier analysis of 550 to 650 of the donors, sequences lacking an unambiguous match to a single V gene segment were excluded. In an earlier analysis of several hundred of the donors, V segments were called functional above 56.7% productive rearrangements and were called segregating when the between-donor standard deviation exceeded 5%. A statistical classification framework was built to diagnose cytomegalovirus status from the catalog of TCR beta chain sequences. A later analysis assigned V and J genes by comparing TCR nucleotide sequences with IMGT/GENE-DB human TR gene sequences. In a later analysis, CDR3 sequences and most-parsimonious VDJ recombination scenarios were assigned using the TCRdist pipeline. In a later analysis, each TCR beta chain was defined by its CDR3 amino acid sequence together with its V-gene family, and reads without a unique V-gene family were excluded. In a later analysis, around 600 highly shared, low-generation-probability nucleotide sequences were removed to address suspected cross-contamination and a sequencing artifact. For each public chain, a later analysis derived a clonal expansion index from normalized ranks of inferred template counts within each repertoire. In a later analysis, generation probabilities were computed with a VDJ recombination model fitted to out-of-frame rearrangements, and the resulting probabilities were checked against IGoR. A later analysis scored TCR-TCR, TCR-HLA and TCR-CMV co-occurrence with hypergeometric tests, applying a repertoire-size bias correction to TCR pairs. In a later analysis, false discovery rates were estimated by permuting HLA or CMV assignments 20 times. A later analysis grouped co-occurring TCRs with DBSCAN, adding TCRdist sequence similarity when clustering within HLA-allele-positive subsets. Repertoires with fewer than 30,000 or more than 120,000 public chains were left out of co-occurrence clustering, as were about 5 repertoires with anomalous nucleotide sharing. Drawn from immuneACCESS, this table holds only the in-frame rearrangements with V and J called that TCRdb kept. Clones are partly lost; checked studies trace under half to an unresolved V gene and leave the rest unexplained. Clonal size and the V and J genes are those of that table, whereas D and trimming came from the DNA. The sample has over 100,000 clones on record. 1.5% to 2% of the sample rests with the top ten.

The cohort comprised 666 healthy bone marrow donors. At the time of sampling, all cohort members were nominally healthy, though unrecorded immune exposures were likely present. The donor was CMV seropositive and was included in the group of 250 to 350 seropositive cohort members. Every donor gave a peripheral blood sample, and the peripheral blood mononuclear cells from that sample were used for TCR beta sequencing. Genomic DNA was extracted from the blood cell samples with the Qiagen DNeasy Blood Extraction Kit. Study-level results and caveats: Linkage disequilibrium might explain the correlated functional status among segregating V segments, but an unknown experimental factor could not be ruled out. CMV serostatus was the only immune exposure information available for the cohort. At a false discovery rate of 0.05, a later analysis linked under 20,000 TCR beta sequences to specific HLA alleles. A further reported finding was that TCR beta sequences accurately predicted the HLA-A and HLA-B alleles for most subjects in the first cohort. Roughly 15 rarely observed V segments, including chromosome 9 orphons, were excluded from the earlier analysis of about 500 of the donors because counts were too low. A later analysis reported that several top co-occurrence clusters appeared linked to parvovirus B19, influenza, CMV and Epstein-Barr virus. In a later analysis, HLA-associated TCR beta chains showed more clonal expansion and lower generation probabilities than non-associated chains that were equally common. The authors suggested that the approach could potentially be generalized to other disease states and immunological phenotypes. In a later analysis, most CMV-associated TCR beta chains were found to appear HLA-restricted, with HLA associations seemingly driven largely by CMV exposure. According to a later genetic analysis, donors in an Asian-associated ancestry cluster had fewer N-insertions in productive TCRs than the approximately 670-donor mean. In a later genetic analysis, a missense DCLRE1C variant was associated with V-gene and J-gene trimming of TCR beta chains, and the association was replicated in an independent cohort. Some IMGT-functional V segments, including TRBV6-2 and TRBV6-3, could not be distinguished by the 87-base-pair reads and were therefore excluded. In a later analysis, TCR association rates were found to vary across HLA loci, with the most associated TCRs seen for DRB1 alleles and the fewest for HLA-C alleles. In the study, 150 to 200 TCR beta chains were listed as associated with cytomegalovirus. Strong co-occurrence of HLA alleles, especially DR and DQ, made assigning TCR associations to individual alleles difficult. Because some donors lacked HLA typing at each locus, the association tests relied only on the typed subset. In an earlier analysis of several hundred of the donors, most TCR beta V segments were observed in productive rearrangements about 87% or about 30% of the time, broadly matching IMGT annotations. The presence/absence analyses assumed that sequencing depth was roughly uniform across donors, and that assumption may not be true. In this cohort, only TCR beta chains were sequenced, and detectable features were limited by the absence of alpha or paired-chain data. A group of highly shared sequence variants was considered likely to be a technical artifact of the sequencing pipeline. Most TCR sequences were seen in very few donors, while some public TCRs were found in many individuals. In both the original and validation cohorts, the classifier was reported to diagnose cytomegalovirus status with high specificity and sensitivity. In vitro tests confirmed that three of the cytomegalovirus-associated TCR beta chains recognize cytomegalovirus antigens.

This sequence was found in a woman aged 40 to 50 in good health and CMV-seropositive. The material sequenced was PBMCs. The chain joins TRBV7-6 to TRBJ2-2, with 10 junctional bases fitting TRBD1. The CDR3 corresponds to CASSLVLDRGRNTGELFF. The DNA is as follows: TGTGCCAGCAGCTTAGTACTAGACAGGGGGCGGAACACCGGGGAGCTGTTTTTT.